This is a list of T cell receptor beta chains from one sample in a study of cytomegalovirus exposure and HLA in healthy donors. The repertoire was sequenced with immunoSEQ multiplex PCR; TCRdb's copy has only in-frame clones and lacks some. The profile covers more than 140,000 clones, with about 80% appearing a single time and about 0.62% taken by the ten largest. Sequenced input: PBMCs. These receptors were taken from a male donor in good health and CMV-seronegative. Both conserved end residues are part of each CDR3. The D gene is left open where the match is weak.

v_gene	len	j_gene	d_gene	CDR3aa
TRBV28	12	TRBJ2-2	.	CASSPITGELFF
TRBV5-6	15	TRBJ1-5	.	CASGEGPYSNQPQHF
TRBV18	13	TRBJ1-5	.	CASSPRGDQPQHF
TRBV4-3	16	TRBJ2-5	TRBD2	CASSQDIASGGETQYF
TRBV5-1	14	TRBJ2-7	TRBD1	CASSPGTGVNEQYF
TRBV27	14	TRBJ1-4	.	CASSLLQANEKLFF
TRBV30	16	TRBJ1-4	.	CAWSPRYGQPNEKLFF
TRBV7-9	15	TRBJ2-5	TRBD2	CASSPARGGVETQYF
TRBV2	11	TRBJ2-7	.	CASSRGREQYF
TRBV15	16	TRBJ2-7	TRBD1	CATSRPGQGIPGEQYF
TRBV5-6	14	TRBJ2-1	TRBD1	CASSSGTGMNEQFF
TRBV7-9	13	TRBJ2-3	TRBD2	CASTPGGSPTQYF
TRBV6-1	16	TRBJ2-7	TRBD2	CASSQVASGSSYEQYF
TRBV9	15	TRBJ2-1	TRBD1	CASSPRGQGYNEQFF
TRBV6-5	15	TRBJ1-5	.	CASSYDRSLNQPQHF
TRBV9	17	TRBJ2-3	TRBD2	CASSVGTSGGSTDTQYF
TRBV5-1	14	TRBJ2-5	TRBD1	CASSLAGTEETQYF
TRBV7-2	18	TRBJ2-2	.	CASSLAFGGAANTGELFF
TRBV7-9	14	TRBJ2-7	TRBD2	CASSFLGTTYEQYF
TRBV5-1	12	TRBJ2-7	TRBD1	CASSLGRGEQYF
TRBV7-9	15	TRBJ1-1	.	CASSSTGGYTIEAFF
TRBV5-6	12	TRBJ1-2	.	CASSGRAQGYTF
TRBV5-1	14	TRBJ1-1	.	CASSLGSGRTEAFF
TRBV6-1	18	TRBJ2-1	TRBD2	CASSEPSLLAGEYNEQFF
TRBV7-2	15	TRBJ2-5	TRBD2	CASSSTSGGLQTQYF
TRBV10-3	16	TRBJ2-3	TRBD2	CAIRAGSSGNTDTQYF
TRBV7-2	14	TRBJ2-1	.	CASSLGHLYNEQFF
TRBV5-5	14	TRBJ1-2	.	CASSVGSSAYGYTF
TRBV9	15	TRBJ1-2	.	CASSVGEGSTIRYTF
TRBV25-1	14	TRBJ2-5	.	CASRGGGYQETQYF
TRBV18	16	TRBJ1-5	TRBD1	CASSPYPGQGDQPQHF
TRBV29-1	13	TRBJ2-1	TRBD1	CSVGAGGRDEQFF
TRBV18	15	TRBJ2-5	.	CASSPRRVREETQYF
TRBV6-1	14	TRBJ1-3	.	CAGRGGNSGNTIYF
TRBV19	13	TRBJ1-5	.	CASSIRGIQPQHF
TRBV30	15	TRBJ1-3	.	CAWNRNGLSGNTIYF
TRBV30	14	TRBJ1-2	.	CAWSQGVRMGRYTF
TRBV5-4	14	TRBJ2-1	TRBD1	CASSQEQGWNEQFF
TRBV5-1	14	TRBJ2-7	.	CASSSPGGQYEQYF
TRBV7-2	15	TRBJ2-1	.	CASSLAGAKGNEQFF
TRBV18	15	TRBJ2-7	.	CASSPPLTSSYEQYF
TRBV10-2	12	TRBJ2-3	TRBD1	CASTTGGDTQYF
TRBV11-2	16	TRBJ2-1	.	CASTPEATLALDEQFF
TRBV7-6	15	TRBJ1-1	TRBD1	CASSLRTGQNTEAFF
TRBV6-5	15	TRBJ2-7	TRBD2	CASSSPSLAGYEQYF
TRBV5-1	19	TRBJ1-1	.	CASSPWGETAPRTITEAFF
TRBV12-5	12	TRBJ1-1	TRBD1	CASGRDRGEAFF
TRBV5-4	15	TRBJ2-1	TRBD2	CASSPAGGARNEQFF
TRBV11-1	17	TRBJ2-1	TRBD2	CASSADTSGGTYNEQFF
TRBV4-2	17	TRBJ2-1	TRBD2	CASSQEGSGRAYNEQFF